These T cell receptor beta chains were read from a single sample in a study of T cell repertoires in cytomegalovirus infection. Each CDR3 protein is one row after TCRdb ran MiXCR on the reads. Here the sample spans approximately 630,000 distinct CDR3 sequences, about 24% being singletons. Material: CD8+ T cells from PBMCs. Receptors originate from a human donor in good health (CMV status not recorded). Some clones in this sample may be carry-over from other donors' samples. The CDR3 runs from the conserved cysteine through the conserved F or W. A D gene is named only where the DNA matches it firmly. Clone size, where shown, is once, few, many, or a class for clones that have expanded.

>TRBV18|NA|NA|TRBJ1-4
TGTGCCAGCTCACCGACGGACAACCCCGCGTCTAATGAAAAACTGTTTTTT
CASSPTDNPASNEKLFF
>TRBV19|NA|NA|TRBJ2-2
TGTGCCAGTAGTATACCAGGCGAGAACACCGGGGAGCTGTTTTTT
CASSIPGENTGELFF
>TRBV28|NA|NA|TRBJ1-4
TGTGCCAGCAGACGAACAGCTAATGAAAAACTGTTTTTT
CASRRTANEKLFF
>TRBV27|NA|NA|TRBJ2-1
TGTGCCAGCAGCGTCCCAGGGAATGAGCAGTTCTTC
CASSVPGNEQFF
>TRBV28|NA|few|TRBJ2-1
TGTGCCAGCAGCCCCACCGTGAGACAGTACAATGAGCAGTTCTTC
CASSPTVRQYNEQFF
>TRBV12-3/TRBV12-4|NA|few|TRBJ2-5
TGTGCCAGCGGGGGGGGGGCAGAGACCCAGTACTTC
CASGGGAETQYF
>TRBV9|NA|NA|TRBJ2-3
TGTGCCAGCAGCGAATCAGGACACACCACAGATACGCAGTATTTT
CASSESGHTTDTQYF
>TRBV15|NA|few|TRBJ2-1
TGTGCCACCAGCAGAGATTGGACCAATGAGCAGTTCTTC
CATSRDWTNEQFF
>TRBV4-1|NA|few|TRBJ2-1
TGCGCCAGCAGCCACCAACCCAGCGGGTTAGGTGATGAGCAGTTCTTC
CASSHQPSGLGDEQFF
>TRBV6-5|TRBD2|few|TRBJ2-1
TGTGCCAGCAGTTACTCGGGGGGGGAGTGGACCAATGAGCAGTTCTTC
CASSYSGGEWTNEQFF
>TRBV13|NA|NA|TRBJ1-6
TGTGCCAGCAGCCTCTTTGGGGCTTATAATTCACTCCTCCACTTT
CASSLFGAYNSLLHF
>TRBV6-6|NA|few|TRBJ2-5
TGTGCCAGCAGTTACTCGAATCCCCAGGGACAAGAGACCCAGTACTTC
CASSYSNPQGQETQYF
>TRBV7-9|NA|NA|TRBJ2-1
TGTGCCAGCACCCCACGCCAAAGGGGGGGCCGGGGATACAATGAGCAGTTCTTC
CASTPRQRGGRGYNEQFF
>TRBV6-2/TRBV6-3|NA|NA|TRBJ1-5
TGTGCCAGCAGTTATCGGGGCCTCAATCAGCCCCAGCATTTT
CASSYRGLNQPQHF
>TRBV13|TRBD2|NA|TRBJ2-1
TGTGCCAGCAGCTTCTACCACCACCGACTAGCGGGGGGTGACAATGAGCAGTTCTTC
CASSFYHHRLAGGDNEQFF
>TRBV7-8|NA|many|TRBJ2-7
TGTGCCAGCAGCTCCTACGGGGGCACCTACGAGCAGTACTTC
CASSSYGGTYEQYF
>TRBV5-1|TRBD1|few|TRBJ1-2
TGCGCCAGCAGCTCGGGACAGACTGATCACTATGGCTACACCTTC
CASSSGQTDHYGYTF
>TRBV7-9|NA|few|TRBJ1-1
TGTGCCAGCAGCCCCCGGGCCTATAATGAAGCTTTCTTT
CASSPRAYNEAFF
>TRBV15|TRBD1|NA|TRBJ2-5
TGTGCCACCAGCAGAGACAGGGGGCTTTCGGAGACCCAGTACTTC
CATSRDRGLSETQYF
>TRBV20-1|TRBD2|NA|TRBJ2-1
TGCAGTGTCCCACTAGCGGGGGGCTACAATGAGCAGTTCTTC
CSVPLAGGYNEQFF
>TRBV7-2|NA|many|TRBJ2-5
TGTGCCAGCAGCTTAGGTCGGAGGGAGCAAGAGACCCAGTACTTC
CASSLGRREQETQYF
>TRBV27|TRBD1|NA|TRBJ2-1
TGTGCCAGCGGTCCGACAGGGGAAGAGCAGTTCTTC
CASGPTGEEQFF
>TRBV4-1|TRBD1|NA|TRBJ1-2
TGCGCCAGCAGCCAAGACCGGACAGGGGGCCCCTATGACTACACCTTC
CASSQDRTGGPYDYTF
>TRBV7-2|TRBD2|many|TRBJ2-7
TGTGCCAGCAGCTACCGGGACTATTCTGGCGAGCAGTACTTC
CASSYRDYSGEQYF
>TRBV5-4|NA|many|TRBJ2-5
TGTGCCAGCAGCTTTGGGGGACTCATACAAGAGACCCAGTACTTC
CASSFGGLIQETQYF
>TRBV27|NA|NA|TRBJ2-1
TGTGCCAGCAGACACCGGGACTTGTACAATGAGCAGTTCTTC
CASRHRDLYNEQFF
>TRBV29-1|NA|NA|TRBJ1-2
TGCAGCGTTGTCGGGATTGGCTACACCTTC
CSVVGIGYTF
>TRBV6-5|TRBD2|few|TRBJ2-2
TGTGCCAGCAGGCCGACTAGCGGTCTCACCGGGGAGCTGTTTTTT
CASRPTSGLTGELFF
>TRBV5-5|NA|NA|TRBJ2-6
TGTGCCAGCAACAAGGGACCTAACCCCTCTGGGGCCAACGTCCTGACTTTC
CASNKGPNPSGANVLTF
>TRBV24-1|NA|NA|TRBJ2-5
TGTGCCACCAGTGATATGGACGCAAGAGAGACCCAGTACTTC
CATSDMDARETQYF